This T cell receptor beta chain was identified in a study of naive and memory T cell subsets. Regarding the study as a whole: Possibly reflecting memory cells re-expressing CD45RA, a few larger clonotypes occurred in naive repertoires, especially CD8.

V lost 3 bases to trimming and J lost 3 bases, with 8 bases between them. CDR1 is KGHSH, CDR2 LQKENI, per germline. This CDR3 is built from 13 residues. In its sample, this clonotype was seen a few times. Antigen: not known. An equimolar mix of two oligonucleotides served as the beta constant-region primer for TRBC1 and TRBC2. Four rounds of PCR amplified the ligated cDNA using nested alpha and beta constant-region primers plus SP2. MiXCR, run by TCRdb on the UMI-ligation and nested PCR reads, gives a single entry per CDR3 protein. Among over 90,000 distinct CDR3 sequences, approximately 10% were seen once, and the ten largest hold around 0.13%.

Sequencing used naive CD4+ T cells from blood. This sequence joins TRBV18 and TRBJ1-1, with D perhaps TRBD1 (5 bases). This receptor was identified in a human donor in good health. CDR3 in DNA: TGTGCCAGCTCACCCTCCAGGGACACTGAAGCTTTCTTT. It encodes CASSPSRDTEAFF.